This T cell receptor (beta chain) stems from a study of T cells in Graves' hyperthyroidism and ophthalmopathy. Study summary: Before any treatment, at initial diagnosis, peripheral blood was collected.

Patients aged 18 to 65 had newly diagnosed hyperthyroidism of under 2 months' duration. V was clipped by 2 bases and J by 10 bases; unmatched bases: 11. The CDR3 has 15 residues. The germline gives CDR1 SEHNR, CDR2 FQNEAQ (reference sequence). There were TCR beta CDR3 regions amplified from RNA transcripts. The HTBI primer set drove a first-round RT-PCR of the TCR CDR3. TCRdb called the multiplex PCR reads again in MiXCR, with one record for every CDR3 protein. The table records about 770,000 distinct CDR3 sequences, roughly 20% of them present only once. Regarding the study as a whole: Ophthalmopathy onset followed model prediction by a median around 6.6 months. In the analysis, a 13 V-J model separated ophthalmopathy from stable hyperthyroidism.

Details on this clonotype: The antigen remains undetermined.

Source material: blood. This receptor was obtained from a woman aged 45-65 years with Graves' hyperthyroidism that later progressed to Graves' ophthalmopathy. The rearrangement joins TRBV7-9 to TRBJ2-1; 7 bases align to TRBD1. The CDR3 reads CASSLWGQGEWEQFF. In nucleotides, the CDR3 is TGTGCCAGCAGCTTATGGGGGCAGGGGGAGTGGGAGCAGTTCTTC.